What follows is one TCR beta chain and its context. The target antigen is unknown. The data stem from a study of T cell responses to AZD1222 COVID-19 vaccine. The wider study: Second-dose intervals near 4 or 12 weeks were combined.

Per the germline V gene, CDR1 is MNHEY and CDR2 is SMNVEV (reference sequence). The ends were cut back, 5 bases at V and 6 bases at J, with 5 bases in the middle. This CDR3 has 11 amino acids. Assay used: immunoSEQ multiplex PCR; TCRdb lists only in-frame clones, some missing. The top ten clones hold approximately 3.4% of a sample with 140,000 or so clones, just over 85% of them seen once. Whole-study findings and limits: Baseline antibody screening turned up just a handful of seropositive AZD1222 recipients. Nearly half of spike-specific TCRs reportedly target variant regions that are unmutated in the B.1.351 and B.1.1.7 variants. Spike regions recognized by vaccine-associated CD4 TCRs spanned the protein, led by 160-218 and 743-854.

This receptor was obtained from an adult in good health. V usage is TRBV27 and J usage is TRBJ2-1; D gene unclear. The sequencing here drew on peripheral blood, taken on day 0 of AZD1222 vaccination. In DNA form, the CDR3 reads TGTGCCAGCAGTGAACTCAATGAGCAGTTCTTC. The encoded protein is CASSELNEQFF.